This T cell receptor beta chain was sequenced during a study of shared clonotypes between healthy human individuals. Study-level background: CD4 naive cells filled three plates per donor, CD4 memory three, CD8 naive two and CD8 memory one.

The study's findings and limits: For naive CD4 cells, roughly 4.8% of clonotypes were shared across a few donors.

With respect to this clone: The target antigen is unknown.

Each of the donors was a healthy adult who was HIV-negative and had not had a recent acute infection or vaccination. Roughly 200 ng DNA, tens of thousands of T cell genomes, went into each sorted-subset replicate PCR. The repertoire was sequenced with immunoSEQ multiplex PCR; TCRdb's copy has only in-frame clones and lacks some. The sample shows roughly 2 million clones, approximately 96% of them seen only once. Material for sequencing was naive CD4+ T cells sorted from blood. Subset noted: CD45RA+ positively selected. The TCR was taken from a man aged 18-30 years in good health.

CDR3 DNA: TGTGCCACCTACGTTGGAGGGGTCCAAGAGACCCAGTACTTC. Residues: CATYVGGVQETQYF. The chain recombines TRBV28 with TRBJ2-5, with D perhaps matching TRBD2 (6 bases). This CDR3 region has 14 residues. Germline CDR1 is MDHEN and CDR2 is SYDVKM. The V end was cut by 10 bases, the J end by 1 base, with 16 bases between.